This T cell receptor (beta chain) was profiled in a study of T cell repertoires in cytomegalovirus infection. Looking at the study overall: CMV infection and matching HLA type were both indicated by public TCR beta signatures.

The germline gives CDR1 LGHNT, CDR2 FRNRAP. The CDR3 runs 15 residues. Deletions cut 5 bases from V and 2 bases from J, with 15 bases between. MiXCR was run by TCRdb on the reads, yielding one entry per CDR3 protein. Seen here are approximately 500,000 distinct CDR3 sequences, about 15% observed once, and the top ten hold approximately 24%. This clonotype was seen ten or more times. This rearrangement joins TRBV12-5 to TRBJ1-2; D might be TRBD1 (5 bases). This sequence originates from a human donor in good health (CMV status not recorded). Some clones in this sample may be carry-over from other donors' samples. The specimen sequenced was CD8+ T cells from PBMCs. The CDR3 loop is CASGHALRGNYGYTF. CDR3 DNA sequence: TGTGCTAGTGGTCATGCCCTCCGGGGCAACTATGGCTACACCTTC.